The clone carrying this TCR beta chain was observed at least ten times. Its antigen remains unidentified. Unique molecular identifiers were attached to individual cDNA molecules. TCRdb reprocessed the 5' RACE reads with MiXCR, giving one entry per CDR3 protein. The profile shows more than 50,000 distinct CDR3 sequences, roughly 13% of them singletons. The source of the sample is a study of early T cells in non-severe SARS-CoV-2 infection. Findings of the study overall: Matching with VDJdb favored anti-spike CD8 responses (missing private and CD4 specificities).

What was sequenced was whole blood. This clonotype originated in an adult who was a healthcare worker with PCR-confirmed SARS-CoV-2 infection or an uninfected control (not recorded which).

The CDR3 reads CASSLDRGANEQFF. The CDR3 coding sequence is TGTGCCAGCAGCTTAGATCGGGGGGCAAATGAGCAGTTCTTC. V gene TRBV11-2 combines with J gene TRBJ2-1, with a weak D call TRBD2 (7 bases). Germline CDR1 and CDR2: SGHAT and FQNNGV. Trimming cost V 0 bases and J 7 bases, with 10 bases left between them. The CDR3 has 14 amino acids.